This T cell receptor beta chain was identified during a study of control samples from healthy donors and cancer patients (dated by TCRdb to between 2020 and 2021). The protocol used for the library was the immunoSEQ multiplex PCR assay. Imported from immuneACCESS, the table was reduced by TCRdb to in-frame sequences with V and J called. These copies leave out some clones; in studies compared against another copy, an unresolved V gene accounts for under half, and the cause of the remainder is not known. The sample table shows about 150,000 clones, and about 94% are seen once. Approximately 6.1% of the sample is in the top ten clones. Worth noting for this clone: Which antigen it targets is not known. The sample holds no much larger clone one base away, and base qualities are not on file.

Material for sequencing was blood. This sequence originates from a man in his forties or fifties in good health.

CDR3 sequence: CASSLDRGGLGNTIYF. The DNA reads as follows: TGTGCCAGCAGCTTGGATAGAGGGGGCCTTGGAAACACCATATATTTT. The rearranged chain carries TRBV5-4 and TRBJ1-3, with 7 bases matching TRBD1. Spanning cysteine to phenylalanine, the CDR3 consists of 16 amino acids. Here the CDR3 DNA is all that survives: 48 bases in frame from base 1. According to the germline V gene (reference sequence), CDR1 reads SGHNT and CDR2 reads YYREEE. Trimming takes 0 bases off V and 3 bases off J; junction bases not matched to a gene: 6.